This T cell receptor beta chain was documented in a study of blood T cell repertoires in COVID-19. Study at large: Acute and convalescent COVID-19 specimens originated in the United States, Italy and Spain. Sample material is recorded as cDNA or gDNA derived from T cells, B-cell-depleted T cells, or PBMCs.

In the original workflow: By means of reference gene primer amplification, nucleated cell counts were estimated. Some clones are missing from TCRdb's copy, which holds only in-frame ones; the method was immunoSEQ multiplex PCR. Clone size and V and J calls were adopted from that table, with D and trimming inferred from the DNA. The repertoire holds 190,000 or so clones, with 87% as singletons. Allocation to cohorts depended on clinical history reported by the participants. This CDR3 is built from 15 residues. V was cut by 1 base and J by 4 bases, with 12 bases left in between. The germline V gene encodes CDR1 SGHRS and CDR2 YFSETQ.

Sequencing was carried out using PBMCs or T cells enriched from blood (not recorded which). The TCR sequence derives from a woman in her 30s who had recovered from COVID-19. The rearrangement links TRBV5-1 to TRBJ2-1; possible D gene TRBD1, 6 bases. The CDR3 region is CASSLTQGKYNEQFF. CDR3 bases: TGCGCCAGCAGCTTGACACAGGGAAAATACAATGAGCAGTTCTTC.